The 25 T cell receptor beta chains presented below share a single source sample, sequenced in a study of breast tumors, draining lymph nodes, adjacent tissues. TCRdb re-analysed the multiplex PCR reads in MiXCR, keeping a single row per CDR3 protein. The sample lists around 230,000 distinct CDR3 sequences, about a third seen once, with 1.4% in the top ten. The lymph nodes were axillary draining lymph nodes from breast cancer patients. Sequences were obtained from axillary lymph node tissue. Receptor source: a female donor with breast cancer. Some clones in this sample may be carry-over from other donors' samples.

This clonotype occurred once. The chain uses TRBV12-3 or TRBV12-4 and TRBJ2-1; 8 bases align to TRBD2. The CDR3 is 16 residues long. With 7 bases clipped from V and 9 bases from J, the junction kept 17 bases outside the gene matches. CDR3 nucleotides: TGTGCCAGCACCCACCGGGTTAGCGGGAAGGGGGGTGAGCAGTTCTTC. Amino acids: CASTHRVSGKGGEQFF.

This clonotype has ten or more counts. J is TRBJ1-6 and V is TRBV28; no clear D gene. The germline V gene has CDR1 MDHEN and CDR2 SYDVKM. The CDR3 totals 14 residues. The V and J ends lost 8 bases and 10 bases respectively, with 18 bases between them. The CDR3 sequence is CASGGIRQDSPLHF. For the CDR3, the DNA is TGTGCCAGCGGTGGTATACGTCAGGACTCACCCCTCCACTTT.

This clonotype was observed a few times. This chain uses TRBV28 with TRBJ2-1, with 7 bases fitting TRBD2. From germline, CDR1 is MDHEN and CDR2 SYDVKM. J lost 2 bases, V lost 5 bases, and 6 bases had no gene match. The length of the CDR3 is 15 residues. The CDR3 here is CASSPPAGAYNEQFF. Written as DNA, the CDR3 is TGTGCCAGCAGTCCTCCGGCGGGAGCCTACAATGAGCAGTTCTTC.

The genes are TRBV28 and TRBJ2-5; 9 bases align to TRBD1. The CDR3 sequence is 15 residues long. Germline CDR1 is MDHEN and CDR2 is SYDVKM. Germline trimming cut 5 bases from V and 1 base from J; bases unmatched to any gene: 5. The CDR3 region has the DNA TGTGCCAGCAGTACTAAGGACAGGGGCCAAGAGACCCAGTACTTC. Translation gives CASSTKDRGQETQYF.

Details on this clonotype: No conserved phenylalanine or tryptophan ends this CDR3, so it is likely a read error. The chain uses TRBV3-1 and TRBJ2-7; the D is unclear. Germline CDR1 and CDR2: LGHDT and YNNKEL (reference sequence). The CDR3 has 11 residues. This CDR3 is CASSQVNEQYY. In DNA, the CDR3 is TGCGCCAGCAGCCAAGTCAACGAGCAGTACTAC.

V gene TRBV28 combines with J gene TRBJ2-2, with TRBD2 matching over 10 bases. The CDR3 is 15 amino acids. V lost 5 bases to trimming and J lost 7 bases; unmatched junction nucleotides: 7. Germline CDR1 MDHEN, CDR2 SYDVKM. The CDR3 coding sequence is TGTGCCAGCAGTCCGGGACTAGCGATAAGCGGGGAGCTGTTTTTT. Its protein is CASSPGLAISGELFF.

This clonotype was recorded at least ten times. The J gene is TRBJ2-1, the V gene TRBV7-2, with TRBD2 matching 7 bases. The V segment lost 0 bases and the J segment 7 bases; nucleotides outside the gene matches: 6. CDR3 length: 15 residues. CDR1 is SGHTA and CDR2 is FQGNSA in the germline V gene. The CDR3: CASSLAQGSGNEQFF. In nucleotides, the CDR3 is TGTGCCAGCAGCTTAGCGCAGGGTAGCGGGAATGAGCAGTTCTTC.

The rearrangement uses TRBV9 and TRBJ1-6, with TRBD1 identical over 8 bases. Germline values: CDR1 SGDLS, CDR2 YYNGEE. J gave up 5 bases and V 4 bases, and 5 bases lay outside the gene matches. This CDR3 is 15 amino acids long. The CDR3 sequence: CASSLTGEHNSPLHF. The CDR3 DNA reads TGTGCCAGCAGCTTGACAGGGGAGCATAATTCACCCCTCCACTTT.

The rearrangement uses TRBV20-1 and TRBJ1-1, with 7 bases lining up with TRBD1. Germline CDR1 reads DFQATT; CDR2 reads SNEGSKA (reference sequence). CDR3 size: 13 residues. J lost 3 bases, V lost 4 bases, and 5 bases had no gene match. This CDR3 is CSAKGAGDTEAFF. CDR3 bases: TGCAGTGCTAAGGGGGCAGGGGACACTGAAGCTTTCTTT.

The chain employs TRBV20-1 and TRBJ2-3; 9 bases agree with TRBD2. Germline V CDR1 and CDR2: DFQATT, SNEGSKA (reference sequence). This CDR3 has 19 residues. The V gene end was trimmed by 0 bases and the J gene end by 0 bases; junction bases not matched to a gene: 13. CDR3 region: CSARDPRTSAKISTDTQYF. The CDR3 bases are TGCAGTGCTAGAGACCCCCGGACTAGCGCAAAAATCAGCACAGATACGCAGTATTTT.

In this sample, this clonotype turned up many times. A read error may explain this, as a much larger clone is one base away. This chain uses TRBV20-1 with TRBJ2-1; 7 bases agree with TRBD2. The CDR3 spans 14 residues. Germline V gene data show CDR1 as DFQATT and CDR2 as SNEGSKA (reference sequence). The CDR3 nucleotides are TGCAGTGCTACCCCGGGAGGTTCTTACACTGAGCAGTTCTTC. Its translation: CSATPGGSYTEQFF.

This clonotype was recorded many times. This chain links TRBV19 with TRBJ2-2; 13 positions agree with TRBD2. With 5 bases clipped from V and 6 bases from J, the junction kept 9 bases outside the gene matches. The CDR3 covers 17 residues. Looked up from germline, CDR1 is LNHDA and CDR2 is SQIVND (reference sequence). The CDR3 DNA reads TGTGCCAGTAGTCCCAGGACTAGCGGGAGTATGTCCGGGGAGCTGTTTTTT. Amino acid sequence: CASSPRTSGSMSGELFF.

The rearrangement links TRBV29-1 to TRBJ1-4, with D uncertain. Trimming cost V 3 bases and J 8 bases, with 7 bases left between them. This CDR3 region has 11 residues. The germline V gene encodes CDR1 SQVTM and CDR2 ANQGSEA. CDR3 nucleotides: TGCAGCGTTGATTTCCAGGAAAAACTGTTTTTT. As protein: CSVDFQEKLFF.

The sample holds many counts of this clonotype. The gene calls are TRBV28 and TRBJ2-7, with a weak D call TRBD1 (7 bases). Germline loops: CDR1 MDHEN, CDR2 SYDVKM. The CDR3 extends over 15 amino acids. The ends were cut back, 6 bases at V and 1 base at J, with 16 bases in the middle. The CDR3 coding sequence is TGTGCCAGCAGCTCTGGAGGGGGCGAATCCTACGAGCAGTACTTC. Protein sequence: CASSSGGGESYEQYF.

The chain joins TRBV20-1 to TRBJ2-5; D gene unclear. The germline CDR1 and CDR2 sequences are DFQATT and SNEGSKA (reference sequence). With 4 bases removed from V and 5 bases from J, the gap between germline ends came to 8 bases. CDR3 length equals 11 residues. The CDR3 coding sequence is TGCAGTGCTACTCATGGGGAGACCCAGTACTTC. Translating it yields CSATHGETQYF.

This clonotype was picked up many times. The chain links TRBV7-3 to TRBJ2-1; TRBD2 aligns across 9 bases. This CDR3 is built from 15 residues. V shed 5 bases and J 7 bases; nucleotides not matched to a gene: 9. CDR1 and CDR2 from the germline V gene are SGHTA and FQGTGA. The CDR3 DNA is TGTGCCAGCAGCCAAAGGGCTAGCGGGATAAATGAGCAGTTCTTC. Encoded protein: CASSQRASGINEQFF. Full variable domain (remainder filled in from reference TRBV7-3 and TRBJ2-1): GAGVSQTPSNKVTEKGKYVELRCDPISGHTALYWYRQSLGQGPEFLIYFQGTGAADDSGLPNDRFFAVRPEGSVSTLKIQRTERGDSAVYLCASSQRASGINEQFFGPGTRLTVL.

There are many counts of this clonotype. The chain is built from TRBV3-1 and TRBJ2-3; 10 positions match TRBD2. CDR1 and CDR2 (germline): LGHDT, YNNKEL (reference sequence). The CDR3 sequence is 16 residues long. The trim removed 2 bases at V and 4 bases at J, leaving 6 bases unmatched. CDR3: CASSQSGGARADTQYF. The CDR3 DNA reads TGTGCCAGCAGCCAAAGCGGGGGGGCGCGGGCAGATACGCAGTATTTT.

In its sample, this clonotype was seen many times. The J gene is TRBJ1-4, the V gene TRBV7-2; no clear D. The germline V gene encodes CDR1 SGHTA and CDR2 FQGNSA. The V end was cut by 5 bases, the J end by 7 bases, with 11 bases between. The CDR3 has 13 residues. CDR3 in amino acids: CASSPPSREKLFF. The CDR3 DNA follows: TGTGCCAGCAGCCCCCCGAGTCGTGAAAAACTGTTTTTT.

This clonotype was seen repeatedly, ten times or more. DNA for the CDR3: TGTGCCAGCAGCTTACAAGCGTTCGGTGAGCAGTTCTTC. Its translation is CASSLQAFGEQFF. J is TRBJ2-1 and V is TRBV7-2; D is uncertain. From germline, CDR1 is SGHTA and CDR2 FQGNSA. V was pared by 2 bases and J by 9 bases, with 11 bases between. The CDR3 runs 13 residues.

This clonotype was counted ten times or more. The CDR3 sequence is CASERRAGDREETQYF. CDR3 nucleotides: TGTGCCAGCGAACGAAGGGCGGGAGATAGAGAAGAGACCCAGTACTTC. The chain employs TRBV5-4 and TRBJ2-5, with 7 bases fitting TRBD2. This CDR3 is built from 16 residues. J was trimmed by 3 bases and V by 7 bases; bases with no gene match: 15. Germline V gives CDR1 SGHNT, CDR2 YYREEE (reference sequence).

In regard to this clonotype: Sequence at one end of the junction differs from germline and may be a read error. The chain has TRBV7-7 and TRBJ2-7; D gene ambiguous. From germline, CDR1 is SSHAT and CDR2 FNYEAQ (reference sequence). The CDR3 is made up of 17 amino acids. The CDR3 protein is CASSFRSSASVTYEQYF. CDR3 nucleotides: TGTGCTAGCAGCTTCCGTTCGTCCGCGAGCGTAACCTACGAGCAGTACTTC. The variable domain in full, completed from reference TRBV7-7 and TRBJ2-7, reads GAGVSQSPRYKVTKRGQDVTLRCDPISSHATLYWYQQALGQGPEFLTYFNYEAQPDKSGLPSDRFSAERPEGSISTLTIQRTEQRDSAMYRCASSFRSSASVTYEQYFGPGTRLTVT.

This clonotype appeared many times. The chain recombines TRBV11-2 with TRBJ2-7; the match to TRBD1 covers 8 bases. The CDR3 is made up of 15 amino acids. The V gene's germline CDR1 is SGHAT and CDR2 FQNNGV. V was pared by 1 base and J by 5 bases, with 7 bases of the junction left unmatched. The CDR3 DNA reads TGTGCCAGCAGCTTAGCGGGCAGGGGGCATGACGAGCAGTACTTC. Translated, it gives CASSLAGRGHDEQYF.

At least ten counts were recorded for this clonotype. Sequence at one end of the junction differs from germline and may be a read error. This chain joins TRBV6-6 and TRBJ2-1; D could derive from TRBD1 or TRBD2 (5 bases each). Germline CDR1 reads MNHNY; CDR2 reads SVGAGI (reference sequence). The CDR3 has 11 amino acids. CDR3 nucleotides: TGTGCCAGCAGTTACTCGGGGACCGTCGTCTTC. Its protein product is CASSYSGTVVF.

This chain connects TRBV27 to TRBJ2-2, with D uncertain. This CDR3 comprises 14 residues. From germline, CDR1 is MNHEY and CDR2 SMNVEV (reference sequence). V was pared by 8 bases and J by 4 bases, with 14 bases between. The CDR3 loop is CASGFNTATGELFF. In DNA form, the CDR3 reads TGTGCCAGCGGGTTCAACACAGCCACCGGGGAGCTGTTTTTT.

To note about this clonotype: A much larger clone is a single base away; this may be a read error. The rearrangement uses TRBV7-2 and TRBJ2-5; 8 bases fit TRBD1. The CDR3 is 15 amino acids. CDR1 is SGHTA, CDR2 FQGNSA, per germline. Trimming at V came to 5 bases and at J to 5 bases, leaving 10 bases not matched to a gene. DNA for the CDR3: TGTGCCAGCAGCGCCAGACAGGGGTTAGGGGAGACCCAGTACTTC. Protein product: CASSARQGLGETQYF.